The source of this T cell receptor (beta chain) is a study of T cell clones after liver transplantation. Study details: A pre-transplant mixed lymphocyte reaction with TCRbeta sequencing defined graft-donor-reactive clones followed in post-transplant blood. Without induction therapy, subjects received standard immunosuppression until 12-24 months post-transplant. Study-level findings and limits: A larger donor-reactive than third-party decline suggested partial antigen-specific deletion. Post-transplant, graft-donor-reactive CD4 TCRbeta sequences in blood dropped significantly in 5 of 8 subjects.

The table came from immunoSEQ multiplex PCR; TCRdb's copy has only in-frame clones and leaves some out. This sample has 93,000 or so clones, with about 86% found just once. For this clone: The antigen is not known.

Trimming took 5 bases from V and 4 from J; bases not matched to a gene: 1. The CDR3 loop spans 13 amino acids. Germline V gene sequence: CDR1 MNHNS, CDR2 SASEGT. This chain uses TRBV6-1 with TRBJ1-5; 8 nucleotides match TRBD1. Sequencing used CD4+ T cells from blood, obtained approximately 43 months after liver transplant. The sequence was collected from a human patient who received a liver transplant. Some T cells may be supplied by the graft donor. In nucleotides, the CDR3 is TGTGCCAGCAGTCACAGGGGGAATCAGCCCCAGCATTTT. This encodes CASSHRGNQPQHF.